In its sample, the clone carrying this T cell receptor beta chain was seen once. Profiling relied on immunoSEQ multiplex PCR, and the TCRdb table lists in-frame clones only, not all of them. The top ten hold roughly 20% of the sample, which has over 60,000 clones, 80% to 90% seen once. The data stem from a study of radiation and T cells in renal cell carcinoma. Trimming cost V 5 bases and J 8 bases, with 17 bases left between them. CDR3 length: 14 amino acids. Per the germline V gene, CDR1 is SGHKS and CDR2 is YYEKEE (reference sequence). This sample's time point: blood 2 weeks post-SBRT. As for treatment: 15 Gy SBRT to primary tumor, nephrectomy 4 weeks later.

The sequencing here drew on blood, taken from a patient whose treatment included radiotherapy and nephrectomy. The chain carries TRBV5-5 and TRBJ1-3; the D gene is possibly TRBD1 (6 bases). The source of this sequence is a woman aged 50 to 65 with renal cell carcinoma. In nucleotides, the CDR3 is TGTGCCAGCAGACCGGGGGGGGCCGCGGACACCATATATTTT. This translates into CASRPGGAADTIYF. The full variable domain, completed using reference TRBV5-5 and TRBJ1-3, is DAGVTQSPTHLIKTRGQQVTLRCSPISGHKSVSWYQQVLGQGPQFIFQYYEKEERGRGNFPDRFSARQFPNYSSELNVNALLLGDSALYLCASRPGGAADTIYFGEGSWLTVV.